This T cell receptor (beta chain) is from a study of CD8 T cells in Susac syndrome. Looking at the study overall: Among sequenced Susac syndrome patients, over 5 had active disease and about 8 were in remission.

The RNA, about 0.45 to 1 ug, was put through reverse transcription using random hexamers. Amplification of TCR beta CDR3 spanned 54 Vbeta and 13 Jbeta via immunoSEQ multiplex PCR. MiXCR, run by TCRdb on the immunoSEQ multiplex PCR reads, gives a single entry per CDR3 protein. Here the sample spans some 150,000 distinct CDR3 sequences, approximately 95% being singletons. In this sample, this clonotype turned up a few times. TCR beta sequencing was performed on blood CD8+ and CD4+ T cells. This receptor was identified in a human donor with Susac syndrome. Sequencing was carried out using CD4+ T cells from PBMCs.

Written as DNA, the CDR3 is TGCAGTGCTTCCGGGACAGGGAACTCACCCCTCCACTTT. It encodes CSASGTGNSPLHF. The chain links TRBV20-1 to TRBJ1-6; 9 bases are a match to TRBD1. In germline, CDR1 is DFQATT, CDR2 SNEGSKA (reference sequence). The CDR3 consists of 13 residues. Trimming at V came to 5 bases and at J to 10 bases, leaving 6 bases not matched to a gene.